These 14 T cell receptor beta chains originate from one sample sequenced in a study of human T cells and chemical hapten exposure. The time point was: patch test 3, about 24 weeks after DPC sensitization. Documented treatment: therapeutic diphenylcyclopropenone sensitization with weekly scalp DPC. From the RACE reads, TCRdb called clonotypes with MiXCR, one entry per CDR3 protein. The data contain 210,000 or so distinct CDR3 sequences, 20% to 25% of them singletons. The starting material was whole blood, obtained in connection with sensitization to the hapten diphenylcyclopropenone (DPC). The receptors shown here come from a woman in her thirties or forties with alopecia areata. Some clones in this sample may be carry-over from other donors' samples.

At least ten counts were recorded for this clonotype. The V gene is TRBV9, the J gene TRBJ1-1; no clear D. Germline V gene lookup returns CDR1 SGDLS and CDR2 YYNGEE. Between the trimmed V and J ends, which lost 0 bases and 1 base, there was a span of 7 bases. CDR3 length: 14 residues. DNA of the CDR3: TGTGCCAGCAGCGTAGGGGGAAAGAACACTGAAGCTTTCTTT. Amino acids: CASSVGGKNTEAFF.

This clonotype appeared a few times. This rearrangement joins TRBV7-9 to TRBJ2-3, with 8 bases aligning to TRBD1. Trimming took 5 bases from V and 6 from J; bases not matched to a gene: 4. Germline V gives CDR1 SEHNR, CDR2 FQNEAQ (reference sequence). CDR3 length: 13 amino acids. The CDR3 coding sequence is TGTGCCAGCAGCGCGGACAGGGAGGATACGCAGTATTTT. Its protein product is CASSADREDTQYF.

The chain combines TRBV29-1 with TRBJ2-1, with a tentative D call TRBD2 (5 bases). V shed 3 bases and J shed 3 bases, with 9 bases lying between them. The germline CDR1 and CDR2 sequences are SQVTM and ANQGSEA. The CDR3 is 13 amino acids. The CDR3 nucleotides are TGCAGCGTTGACGGGAATTACTACAATGAGCAGTTCTTC. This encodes CSVDGNYYNEQFF.

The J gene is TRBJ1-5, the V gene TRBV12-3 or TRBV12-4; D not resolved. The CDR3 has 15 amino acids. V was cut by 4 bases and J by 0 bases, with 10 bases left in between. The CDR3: CASSSQTHSNQPQHF. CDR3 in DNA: TGTGCCAGCAGTTCACAGACCCATAGCAATCAGCCCCAGCATTTT.

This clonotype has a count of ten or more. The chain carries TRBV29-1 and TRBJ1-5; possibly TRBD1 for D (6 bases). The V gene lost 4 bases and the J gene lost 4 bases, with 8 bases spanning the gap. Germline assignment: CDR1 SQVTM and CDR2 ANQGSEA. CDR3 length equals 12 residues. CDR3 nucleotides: TGCAGCGTTGGGGGGCTAAATCAGCCCCAGCATTTT. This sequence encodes CSVGGLNQPQHF.

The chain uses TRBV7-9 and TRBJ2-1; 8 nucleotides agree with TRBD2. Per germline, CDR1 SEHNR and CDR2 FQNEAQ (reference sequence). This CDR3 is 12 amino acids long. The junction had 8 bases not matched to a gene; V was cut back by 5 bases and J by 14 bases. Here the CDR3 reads CASSPLPGREFF. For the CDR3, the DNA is TGTGCCAGCAGCCCACTTCCCGGGAGGGAGTTCTTC.

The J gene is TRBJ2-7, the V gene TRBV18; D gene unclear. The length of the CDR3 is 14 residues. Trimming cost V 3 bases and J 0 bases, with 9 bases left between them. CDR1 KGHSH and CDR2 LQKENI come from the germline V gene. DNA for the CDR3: TGTGCCAGCTCACCGGTGCAGAGCTCCTACGAGCAGTACTTC. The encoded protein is CASSPVQSSYEQYF.

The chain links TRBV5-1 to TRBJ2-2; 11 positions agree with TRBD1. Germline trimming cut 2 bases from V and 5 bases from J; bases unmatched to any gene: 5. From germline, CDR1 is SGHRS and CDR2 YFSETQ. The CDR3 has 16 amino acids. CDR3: CASSFGQGARTGELFF. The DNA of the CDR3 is TGCGCCAGCAGCTTTGGACAGGGGGCGCGTACCGGGGAGCTGTTTTTT.

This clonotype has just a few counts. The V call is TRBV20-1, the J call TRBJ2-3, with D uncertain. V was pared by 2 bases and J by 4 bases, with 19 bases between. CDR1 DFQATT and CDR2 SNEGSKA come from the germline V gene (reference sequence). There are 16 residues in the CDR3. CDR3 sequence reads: CSARNPERRLSDTQYF. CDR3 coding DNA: TGCAGTGCTAGAAACCCCGAAAGAAGACTGTCAGATACGCAGTATTTT.

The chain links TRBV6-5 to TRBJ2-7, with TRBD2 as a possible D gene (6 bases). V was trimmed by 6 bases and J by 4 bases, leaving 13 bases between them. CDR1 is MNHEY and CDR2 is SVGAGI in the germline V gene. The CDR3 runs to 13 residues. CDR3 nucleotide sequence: TGTGCCAGCAGCCCGGACTATCTTTACGAGCAGTACTTC. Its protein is CASSPDYLYEQYF.

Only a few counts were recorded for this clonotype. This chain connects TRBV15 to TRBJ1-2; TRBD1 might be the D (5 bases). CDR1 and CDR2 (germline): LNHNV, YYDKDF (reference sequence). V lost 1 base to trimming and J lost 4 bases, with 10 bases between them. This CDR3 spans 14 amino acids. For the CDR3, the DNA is TGTGCCACCAGCAGAGCGGGACCGGCCTATGGCTACACCTTC. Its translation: CATSRAGPAYGYTF.

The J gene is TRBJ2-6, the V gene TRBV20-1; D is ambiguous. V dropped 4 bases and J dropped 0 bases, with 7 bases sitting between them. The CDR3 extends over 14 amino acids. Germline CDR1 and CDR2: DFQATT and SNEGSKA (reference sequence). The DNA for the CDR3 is TGCAGTGCTATCCTAAGCTCTGGGGCCAACGTCCTGACTTTC. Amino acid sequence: CSAILSSGANVLTF.

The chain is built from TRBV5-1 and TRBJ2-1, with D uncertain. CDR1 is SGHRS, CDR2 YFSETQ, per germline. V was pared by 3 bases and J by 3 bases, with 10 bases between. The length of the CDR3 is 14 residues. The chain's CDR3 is CASSSWTDYNEQFF. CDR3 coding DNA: TGCGCCAGCAGCTCCTGGACGGACTACAATGAGCAGTTCTTC.

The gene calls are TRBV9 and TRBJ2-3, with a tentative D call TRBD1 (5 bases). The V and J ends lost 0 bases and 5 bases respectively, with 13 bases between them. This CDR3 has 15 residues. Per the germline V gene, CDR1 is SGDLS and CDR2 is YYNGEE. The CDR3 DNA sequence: TGTGCCAGCAGCGTAGACCCAGGGCCGCGAGATACGCAGTATTTT. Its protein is CASSVDPGPRDTQYF.